This passage covers 26 T cell receptor beta chains from one sample sequenced in a study of blood T cell repertoires in COVID-19. Measured with immunoSEQ multiplex PCR; TCRdb has only the in-frame clones, and not every one. The top ten clones hold about 22% of a sample with over 55,000 clones, about 81% of them seen once. The sample was peripheral blood. All receptors come from a woman aged 55-70 years with acute or convalescent COVID-19.

V gene TRBV3-1 (or the pseudogene TRBV3-2) combines with J gene TRBJ2-3; 7 bases agree with TRBD2. CDR3 length equals 16 residues. Trimming removed 0 bases from V and 4 bases from J; junction bases left unmatched: 7. CDR1 and CDR2 from the germline V gene are LGHDT and YNNKEL (reference sequence). CDR3 nucleotides: TGTGCCAGCAGCCAAGAAAAGGGACTACTCGCAGATACGCAGTATTTT. Encoded protein: CASSQEKGLLADTQYF.

This chain joins TRBV11-2 and TRBJ2-1, with TRBD1 as a possible D gene (6 bases). V lost 2 bases and J lost 9, with 11 bases in between. Germline CDR1 and CDR2: SGHAT and FQNNGV. CDR3 length: 13 residues. The CDR3 DNA is TGTGCCAGCAGCTTAATGGGGGCAGCTGAGCAGTTCTTC. Encoded protein: CASSLMGAAEQFF. The full variable domain, its missing parts supplied by reference TRBV11-2 and TRBJ2-1, is EAGVAQSPRYKIIEKRQSVAFWCNPISGHATLYWYQQILGQGPKLLIQFQNNGVVDDSQLPKDRFSAERLKGVDSTLKIQPAKLEDSAVYLCASSLMGAAEQFFGPGTRLTVL.

The CDR3 region has the DNA TGTGCCAGCAGGCGGGACAGGGGTCCCTATGGCTACACCTTC. Residues: CASRRDRGPYGYTF. V and J are TRBV27 and TRBJ1-2; 10 positions match TRBD1. This CDR3 is built from 14 residues. Trimming took 6 bases from V and 4 from J; bases not matched to a gene: 5. Per the germline V gene, CDR1 is MNHEY and CDR2 is SMNVEV (reference sequence).

CDR3: CASADRGTGELFF. CDR3 coding DNA: TGCGCCAGCGCGGACAGGGGAACCGGGGAGCTGTTTTTT. The J gene is TRBJ2-2, the V gene TRBV5-1; 9 bases line up with TRBD1. The CDR3 covers 13 residues. Germline CDR1 SGHRS, CDR2 YFSETQ. V shed 7 bases and J 5 bases; nucleotides not matched to a gene: 3.

This chain uses TRBV4-1 with TRBJ2-2; 7 bases match TRBD2. The CDR3 runs 14 residues. Germline CDR1 MGHRA, CDR2 YSYEKL. J lost 5 bases, V lost 1 base, and 1 base had no gene match. The CDR3 sequence is CASSQVGGTGELFF. The CDR3 DNA sequence: TGCGCCAGCAGCCAAGTCGGGGGGACCGGGGAGCTGTTTTTT.

J is TRBJ2-4 and V is TRBV11-3; unclear D gene. This CDR3 is 14 amino acids long. Deletions cut 0 bases from V and 7 bases from J, with 10 bases between. Germline V gene data show CDR1 as SGHNT and CDR2 as YENEEA. CDR3 loop: CASSLDSSRNIQYF. The CDR3 DNA is TGTGCCAGCAGCTTAGATAGTTCCAGGAACATTCAGTACTTC.

V is TRBV7-2 and J is TRBJ2-7, with D uncertain. The length of the CDR3 is 13 residues. In germline, CDR1 is SGHTA, CDR2 FQGNSA. V lost 3 bases and J 0 bases, leaving 6 bases between the germline ends. In nucleotides, the CDR3 is TGTGCCAGCAGCTTGCGTATCTCCTACGAGCAGTACTTC. Translating it yields CASSLRISYEQYF.

This clone showed up just a few times. The J gene is TRBJ1-2, the V gene TRBV5-4; 7 bases are a match to TRBD1. The CDR3 is made up of 15 amino acids. CDR1 and CDR2 from the germline V gene are SGHNT and YYREEE (reference sequence). V shed 7 bases, J shed 2 bases, and the junction held 11 bases outside the gene matches. Written as DNA, the CDR3 is TGTGCCAGCCACCGAGGGACAGACCGAAACTATGGCTACACCTTC. Amino acid sequence: CASHRGTDRNYGYTF.

The chain recombines TRBV2 with TRBJ1-4; D is possibly TRBD1 (6 bases). V dropped 5 bases and J dropped 5 bases, with 15 bases sitting between them. Germline V lookup: CDR1 SNHLY, CDR2 FYNNEI. The CDR3 is 15 amino acids. The CDR3 DNA follows: TGTGCCAGCAGTCGACAGGCCCTCGCAAATGAAAAACTGTTTTTT. It translates to CASSRQALANEKLFF.

The chain links TRBV10-3 to TRBJ2-7; TRBD1 agrees at 10 bases. The J segment lost 4 bases and the V segment lost 2 bases, leaving 2 bases of the junction unmatched. From germline, CDR1 is ENHRY and CDR2 SYGVKD. The CDR3 extends over 14 amino acids. The CDR3 sequence is CAISEDRGRYEQYF. The CDR3 region has the DNA TGTGCCATCAGTGAGGACAGGGGGCGATACGAGCAGTACTTC.

The chain employs TRBV3-1 (or the pseudogene TRBV3-2) and TRBJ2-7; 9 bases agree with TRBD1. Germline CDR1 and CDR2: LGHDT and YNNKEL (reference sequence). The CDR3 is 15 amino acids. Unmatched junction bases numbered 8, after V lost 4 bases and J lost 4 bases. The chain's CDR3 is CASSPAVDRGYEQYF. The CDR3 DNA follows: TGTGCCAGCAGCCCCGCCGTGGACAGGGGTTACGAGCAGTACTTC.

This clone was detected only a few times. CDR3 residues: CASSLQGIYSNQPQHF. For the CDR3, the DNA is TGTGCCAGCAGTTTACAGGGGATTTATAGCAATCAGCCCCAGCATTTT. This chain connects TRBV28 to TRBJ1-5; perhaps TRBD1 as D (6 bases). Germline-derived CDR1 and CDR2 are MDHEN and SYDVKM. Trimming cost V 2 bases and J 0 bases, with 11 bases left between them. This CDR3 has 16 residues.

The chain employs TRBV27 and TRBJ1-4; a possible D gene is TRBD1 (6 bases). V gave up 6 bases and J gave up 7 bases, with 18 bases separating them. CDR3 size: 15 residues. Germline V lookup: CDR1 MNHEY, CDR2 SMNVEV (reference sequence). This CDR3 reads CASRPGGQGGEKLFF. The CDR3 DNA reads as TGTGCCAGCAGACCGGGGGGGCAGGGCGGTGAAAAACTGTTTTTT.

This clone has a count of ten or more. The chain employs TRBV19 and TRBJ1-1, with D possibly matching TRBD1 (6 bases). This CDR3 has 13 amino acids. From germline, CDR1 is LNHDA and CDR2 SQIVND (reference sequence). The ends were cut back, 7 bases at V and 8 bases at J, with 17 bases in the middle. The CDR3 sequence: CASNSQGESEAFF. The CDR3 DNA follows: TGTGCCAGTAACTCACAGGGCGAGTCCGAAGCTTTCTTT.

In the case of this clone: Distinct nucleotide sequences in the sample also encode this CDR3. V is TRBV5-6 and J is TRBJ2-7, with 7 bases fitting TRBD1. The CDR3 is made up of 12 amino acids. Trimming at V came to 4 bases and at J to 5 bases, leaving 3 bases not matched to a gene. In germline, CDR1 is SGHDT, CDR2 YYEEEE. CDR3: CASSVDRDEQYF. Here the CDR3 DNA reads TGTGCCAGCAGCGTAGACAGGGACGAGCAGTACTTC. The complete variable domain, with remaining parts taken from reference TRBV5-6 and TRBJ2-7, reads DAGVTQSPTHLIKTRGQQVTLRCSPKSGHDTVSWYQQALGQGPQFIFQYYEEEERQRGNFPDRFSGHQFPNYSSELNVNALLLGDSALYLCASSVDRDEQYFGPGTRLTVT.

The chain recombines TRBV5-8 with TRBJ1-5, with TRBD1 matching over 7 bases. The CDR3 spans 16 residues. After removal of 0 bases from V and 0 bases from J, the junction contained 3 bases not matched to a gene. Germline V gene data show CDR1 as SGHTS and CDR2 as YDEGEE. The CDR3 DNA follows: TGTGCCAGCAGCTTGGGGACAGGCGATAGCAATCAGCCCCAGCATTTT. Protein product: CASSLGTGDSNQPQHF.

The chain recombines TRBV7-8 with TRBJ2-1; 10 bases are shared with TRBD2. The CDR3 extends over 14 amino acids. V dropped 2 bases and J dropped 7; count of bases not matched to a gene: 2. Germline loops: CDR1 SGHVS, CDR2 FQNEAQ. The CDR3, as DNA: TGTGCCAGCAGCTTACCTAGCGGGGGTAATGAGCAGTTCTTC. Protein product: CASSLPSGGNEQFF.

V gene TRBV19 combines with J gene TRBJ1-1, with D uncertain. This CDR3 has 16 residues. V lost 1 base, J lost 4 bases, and 16 bases lay in between. Germline CDR1 is LNHDA and CDR2 is SQIVND (reference sequence). CDR3 residues: CASSIVGTGMFTEAFF. The DNA of the CDR3 is TGTGCCAGTAGTATAGTAGGTACCGGGATGTTCACTGAAGCTTTCTTT. Full variable domain (missing parts from reference TRBV19 and TRBJ1-1): DGGITQSPKYLFRKEGQNVTLSCEQNLNHDAMYWYRQDPGQGLRLIYYSQIVNDFQKGDIAEGYSVSREKKESFPLTVTSAQKNPTAFYLCASSIVGTGMFTEAFFGQGTRLTVV.

The rearrangement links TRBV15 to TRBJ1-6, with TRBD1 matching over 8 bases. The CDR3 sequence is 14 residues long. The germline V gene has CDR1 LNHNV and CDR2 YYDKDF (reference sequence). After removal of 1 base from V and 7 bases from J, the junction contained 0 bases not matched to a gene. The CDR3 protein is CATSRGDRNSPLHF. The CDR3 nucleotides are TGTGCCACCAGCAGAGGGGACAGGAATTCACCCCTCCACTTT.

The chain combines TRBV10-3 with TRBJ2-7, with TRBD2 identical over 8 bases. J gave up 2 bases and V 0 bases, and 6 bases lay outside the gene matches. Germline V gene sequence: CDR1 ENHRY, CDR2 SYGVKD. The CDR3 length is 16 residues. CDR3: CAISESYQRGPYEQYF. CDR3 in DNA: TGTGCCATCAGTGAGTCGTATCAGCGGGGGCCCTACGAGCAGTACTTC.

This chain links TRBV7-9 with TRBJ2-3; 10 nucleotides line up with TRBD1. V shed 5 bases, J shed 4 bases, and the junction held 9 bases outside the gene matches. This CDR3 spans 16 amino acids. Germline assignment: CDR1 SEHNR and CDR2 FQNEAQ (reference sequence). For the CDR3, the DNA is TGTGCCAGCAGCGGAGCCGGGACAGGGGTCGCAGATACGCAGTATTTT. Amino acid sequence: CASSGAGTGVADTQYF.

CDR3 protein: CAISATSANTGELFF. CDR3 DNA: TGTGCCATCAGTGCGACAAGTGCGAACACCGGGGAGCTGTTTTTT. The V and J genes are TRBV10-3 and TRBJ2-2; D call uncertain. V lost 4 bases and J 0 bases, leaving 9 bases between the germline ends. This CDR3 comprises 15 residues. CDR1 is ENHRY and CDR2 is SYGVKD in the germline V gene.

This chain connects TRBV14 to TRBJ2-5; a possible D gene is TRBD2 (5 bases). The germline gives CDR1 SGHDN, CDR2 FVKESK. The CDR3 is 14 amino acids. The V end lost 3 bases, the J end lost 1 base, and 9 bases lay between the germline ends. The CDR3 DNA sequence: TGTGCCAGCAGCCAGAGGGATTTCCAAGAGACCCAGTACTTC. It encodes CASSQRDFQETQYF.

This chain uses TRBV11-2 with TRBJ2-2, with unresolved D. From germline, CDR1 is SGHAT and CDR2 FQNNGV. The CDR3 runs 18 residues. Deletions cut 5 bases from V and 4 bases from J, with 23 bases between. The CDR3 spells CASSPGSLGSAGTGELFF. The CDR3 nucleotides are TGTGCCAGCAGCCCCGGCTCTCTGGGCTCGGCTGGCACCGGGGAGCTGTTTTTT.

V gene TRBV29-1 combines with J gene TRBJ1-2; D is uncertain. The CDR3 length is 12 residues. Trimming left V 3 bases short and J 2 bases short, with 7 bases between. Germline loops: CDR1 SQVTM, CDR2 ANQGSEA. CDR3 sequence reads: CSVETGNYGYTF. The CDR3 DNA is TGCAGCGTTGAGACTGGCAACTATGGCTACACCTTC.

This clone appeared a few times. The chain is built from TRBV5-1 and TRBJ2-1; D unresolved. V dropped 1 base and J dropped 6 bases, with 5 bases sitting between them. Germline V gives CDR1 SGHRS, CDR2 YFSETQ. CDR3 length: 12 amino acids. CDR3 in DNA: TGCGCCAGCAGCTTGCCCAGCAATGAGCAGTTCTTC. Residues: CASSLPSNEQFF.